This T cell receptor beta chain was profiled in a study of T-cell reconstitution after alpha-beta-depleted transplantation in children. For TCRbeta, the library was prepared with unique molecular identifiers. TCRdb processed the PCR reads anew with MiXCR; each CDR3 protein has one entry. The table has approximately 210,000 distinct CDR3 sequences, roughly 18% seen once. This TCR came from a male patient aged 2-10 years who had a stem cell transplant for acute lymphoblastic leukemia, so the T cells may come from the graft donor. The sample here was PBMCs, mostly from graft donor cells, taken 360 days after TCRalphabeta/CD19-depleted stem cell transplant.

CDR3 DNA: TGTGCCAGCAGACTCCTAGCGGGAGGAAGTGGAGAGCAGTTCTTC. Amino acids: CASRLLAGGSGEQFF. The chain has TRBV4-2 and TRBJ2-1; 11 bases line up with TRBD2. Looked up from germline, CDR1 is LGHNA and CDR2 is YNFKEQ. CDR3 length: 15 residues. V lost 6 bases, J lost 10 bases, and 11 bases stayed unmatched.